These 29 T cell receptor beta chains were sequenced from one sample in a study of a mutant IDH1 vaccine in newly diagnosed glioma. Time point here: week 35, safety follow-up. All doses held 300 ug of mutant IDH1 20-mer peptide, with topical imiquimod. The table came from immunoSEQ multiplex PCR; TCRdb's copy has only in-frame clones and leaves some out. The sample includes about 66,000 clones, roughly 74% of them seen just once. What these receptors recognize is not known. The sequences come from PBMCs, collected from a glioma patient whose treatment included an IDH1 peptide vaccine. The receptors here all came from a man in his fifties or sixties with glioma.

The chain has TRBV30 and TRBJ2-6; possible D gene TRBD2, 5 bases. The CDR3 sequence is 14 residues long. The V gene's germline CDR1 is GTSNPN and CDR2 SVGIG (reference sequence). The ends were cut back, 7 bases at V and 2 bases at J, with 12 bases in the middle. CDR3 loop: CASRRVTGANVLTF. The CDR3, as DNA: TGTGCCTCAAGGCGGGTAACTGGGGCCAACGTCCTGACTTTC.

This clone was counted a few times. The chain recombines TRBV14 with TRBJ1-1; unclear D gene. The CDR3 covers 13 residues. The germline V and J ends were trimmed by 0 bases and 0 bases, with 2 bases remaining between them. Germline assignment: CDR1 SGHDN and CDR2 FVKESK. CDR3 sequence: CASSQEMNTEAFF. The DNA of the CDR3 is TGTGCCAGCAGCCAAGAGATGAACACTGAAGCTTTCTTT.

This clone occurred a few times. This chain joins TRBV29-1 and TRBJ1-2; 7 bases line up with TRBD1. Germline assignment: CDR1 SQVTM and CDR2 ANQGSEA. The CDR3 totals 13 residues. J was trimmed by 8 bases and V by 8 bases; bases with no gene match: 14. The DNA of the CDR3 is TGCAGCCTCCAGGGGGACCCCAGGGAAGGCTACACCTTC. The encoded protein is CSLQGDPREGYTF.

The rearrangement joins TRBV10-1 to TRBJ1-3, with a tentative D call TRBD1 (5 bases). Trimming removed 0 bases at V and 1 base at J, with 7 bases between. Germline-derived CDR1 and CDR2 are WNHNN and SYGVQD (reference sequence). This CDR3 spans 15 amino acids. The CDR3 loop is CASSESGGSGNTIYF. The CDR3 DNA reads TGCGCCAGCAGTGAGTCCGGGGGTTCTGGAAACACCATATATTTT.

V and J are TRBV7-2 and TRBJ2-5; 7 nucleotides align to TRBD1. The CDR3 extends over 14 amino acids. The junction had 6 bases not matched to a gene; V was cut back by 5 bases and J by 3 bases. The germline CDR1 and CDR2 sequences are SGHTA and FQGNSA. The CDR3 here is CASSRLQGKETQYF. The CDR3 DNA is TGTGCCAGCAGCCGTTTACAGGGGAAAGAGACCCAGTACTTC.

The rearrangement joins TRBV12-5 to TRBJ2-3; 11 bases match TRBD1. This CDR3 is 16 amino acids long. V dropped 7 bases and J dropped 1; count of bases not matched to a gene: 7. Germline V gene data show CDR1 as LGHNT and CDR2 as FRNRAP. The CDR3 nucleotides are TGTGCTAGTGCTTGGACAGGGGGCCCTGGCACAGATACGCAGTATTTT. It encodes CASAWTGGPGTDTQYF.

This chain connects TRBV10-3 to TRBJ1-4, with D maybe TRBD1 (5 bases). Between the trimmed V and J ends, which lost 6 bases and 8 bases, there was a span of 13 bases. Per the germline V gene, CDR1 is ENHRY and CDR2 is SYGVKD. This CDR3 comprises 13 residues. In DNA form, the CDR3 reads TGTGCCATCAGGGGCAGGGAGTACGAAAAACTGTTTTTT. Amino acids: CAIRGREYEKLFF.

The J gene is TRBJ2-1, the V gene TRBV5-6; D gene ambiguous. The CDR3 consists of 15 residues. Looked up from germline, CDR1 is SGHDT and CDR2 is YYEEEE. Trimming took 1 base from V and 1 from J, leaving 9 bases between them. The CDR3 DNA is TGTGCCAGCAGCTTGCAAGGGAAGTCCTACAATGAGCAGTTCTTC. Residues: CASSLQGKSYNEQFF.

The chain uses TRBV14 and TRBJ1-2; D possibly corresponds to TRBD1 (6 bases). CDR1 SGHDN and CDR2 FVKESK come from the germline V gene. The V end was cut by 1 base, the J end by 2 bases, with 8 bases between. The CDR3 length is 14 residues. DNA of the CDR3: TGTGCCAGCAGCCAAGTAGGACAGAACTATGGCTACACCTTC. Protein: CASSQVGQNYGYTF. The whole variable domain, remainder taken from reference TRBV14 and TRBJ1-2, is EAGVTQFPSHSVIEKGQTVTLRCDPISGHDNLYWYRRVMGKEIKFLLHFVKESKQDESGMPNNRFLAERTGGTYSTLKVQPAELEDSGVYFCASSQVGQNYGYTFGSGTRLTVV.

The V call is TRBV29-1, the J call TRBJ2-5; TRBD2 might be the D (7 bases). This CDR3 contains 13 residues. The V gene lost 5 bases and the J gene lost 4 bases, with 14 bases spanning the gap. The germline V gene has CDR1 SQVTM and CDR2 ANQGSEA. The CDR3 here is CSVPWGGGETQYF. The CDR3 coding sequence is TGCAGCGTTCCCTGGGGGGGCGGAGAGACCCAGTACTTC.

In this sample, this clone turned up a few times. The chain recombines TRBV2 with TRBJ1-2; D remains ambiguous. Germline lookup yields CDR1 SNHLY and CDR2 FYNNEI. The CDR3 runs 13 residues. Deletions cut 3 bases from V and 4 bases from J, with 9 bases between. CDR3 loop: CASSEGKVYGYTF. Written as DNA, the CDR3 is TGTGCCAGCAGTGAGGGTAAAGTCTATGGCTACACCTTC.

The chain uses TRBV6-6 and TRBJ1-3; TRBD1 aligns across 7 bases. CDR1 and CDR2 (germline): MNHNY, SVGAGI (reference sequence). This CDR3 region has 11 residues. The V and J ends lost 7 bases and 15 bases, in that order; junction bases with no gene match: 9. DNA for the CDR3: TGTGCCAGCATCTCTGGACAGGTGGGATATTTT. This gives the protein CASISGQVGYF.

V gene TRBV5-5 combines with J gene TRBJ1-1; D may be TRBD1 (6 bases). The V end was cut by 3 bases, the J end by 2 bases, with 8 bases between. There are 13 residues in the CDR3. Germline V gives CDR1 SGHKS, CDR2 YYEKEE (reference sequence). The CDR3 DNA is TGTGCCAGCAGCTGGACAGAAAACACTGAAGCTTTCTTT. Its protein is CASSWTENTEAFF.

The CDR3 region has the DNA TGTGCCAGCAGCTTACAGGGTCCCTACAATGAGCAGTTCTTC. Residues: CASSLQGPYNEQFF. The chain links TRBV7-8 to TRBJ2-1; TRBD1 might be the D (5 bases). Deletions cut 2 bases from V and 2 bases from J, with 7 bases between. Per germline, CDR1 SGHVS and CDR2 FQNEAQ. The CDR3 runs to 14 residues.

V is TRBV5-1 and J is TRBJ2-5; weak D call: TRBD2 (7 bases). V shed 1 base and J shed 4 bases, with 17 bases lying between them. The CDR3 is 16 amino acids. Per the germline V gene, CDR1 is SGHRS and CDR2 is YFSETQ. DNA for the CDR3: TGCGCCAGCAGCTTGACCCCGATCGGGGGGCGAGAGACCCAGTACTTC. Amino acid sequence: CASSLTPIGGRETQYF.

This clone was seen only a few times. The chain uses TRBV27 and TRBJ1-1; D gene ambiguous. Germline lookup yields CDR1 MNHEY and CDR2 SMNVEV (reference sequence). With 4 bases removed from V and 6 bases from J, the gap between germline ends came to 6 bases. This CDR3 is built from 11 residues. Here the CDR3 DNA reads TGTGCCAGCAGTTATGGACCTGAAGCTTTCTTT. Protein: CASSYGPEAFF.

The CDR3 region has the DNA TGTGCCATCAGCGCCGGACAGGGGGCCGGGGGCGGCTACACCTTC. It codes for CAISAGQGAGGGYTF. This chain uses TRBV10-3 with TRBJ1-2, with 11 bases fitting TRBD1. This CDR3 spans 15 amino acids. V dropped 6 bases and J dropped 8; count of bases not matched to a gene: 11. Germline CDR1 ENHRY, CDR2 SYGVKD.

V gene TRBV5-1 combines with J gene TRBJ2-7; 10 nucleotides align to TRBD1. Germline V gene data show CDR1 as SGHRS and CDR2 as YFSETQ. V trimming: 1 base; J trimming: 6 bases; junction bases outside the gene matches: 1. This CDR3 is 13 amino acids long. The CDR3 region is CASSLWDRGEQYF. CDR3 DNA: TGCGCCAGCAGCTTGTGGGACAGGGGCGAGCAGTACTTC. Supplemented by reference TRBV5-1 and TRBJ2-7, the full variable domain reads KAGVTQTPRYLIKTRGQQVTLSCSPISGHRSVSWYQQTPGQGLQFLFEYFSETQRNKGNFPGRFSGRQFSNSRSEMNVSTLELGDSALYLCASSLWDRGEQYFGPGTRLTVT.

The chain couples TRBV10-2 to TRBJ1-1; 10 nucleotides match TRBD1. The CDR3 extends over 15 amino acids. The junction had 4 bases not matched to a gene; V was cut back by 2 bases and J by 4 bases. Per germline, CDR1 WSHSY and CDR2 SAAADI. CDR3 bases: TGCGCCAGCAGTGAGCCGGGACAGGGGAGCACTGAAGCTTTCTTT. This gives the protein CASSEPGQGSTEAFF.

J is TRBJ1-2 and V is TRBV5-1, with D unresolved. Germline V CDR1 and CDR2: SGHRS, YFSETQ. This CDR3 spans 15 amino acids. The germline V and J ends were trimmed by 7 bases and 3 bases, with 19 bases remaining between them. The CDR3 DNA follows: TGCGCCAGCCGGCCATCAGTGACGGATGACTATGGCTACACCTTC. This codes for CASRPSVTDDYGYTF.

In DNA, the CDR3 is TGTGCCAGCAGGGGTCCCATGAACACTGAAGCTTTCTTT. Its protein product is CASRGPMNTEAFF. The V and J genes are TRBV6-5 and TRBJ1-1, with unresolved D. This CDR3 is built from 13 residues. Germline CDR1 is MNHEY and CDR2 is SVGAGI. Trimming took off 6 bases at V and 0 bases at J, with 8 bases between the two ends.

V usage is TRBV5-1 and J usage is TRBJ2-2; D perhaps matches TRBD1 (5 bases). Trimming took off 4 bases at V and 0 bases at J, with 10 bases between the two ends. CDR3 length equals 15 residues. The germline V gene encodes CDR1 SGHRS and CDR2 YFSETQ. The CDR3 sequence: CASSGNRPNTGELFF. Here the CDR3 DNA reads TGCGCCAGCAGCGGGAACAGGCCGAACACCGGGGAGCTGTTTTTT.

The sample holds one count of this clone. The chain has TRBV5-4 and TRBJ1-2, with D possibly being TRBD1 (5 bases). V gave up 0 bases and J gave up 3 bases, with 18 bases separating them. CDR3 length equals 17 residues. From germline, CDR1 is SGHNT and CDR2 YYREEE (reference sequence). The CDR3 region has the DNA TGTGCCAGCAGCTTGGATCGGGGTTGGGGGACGGACTATGGCTACACCTTC. Translation gives CASSLDRGWGTDYGYTF. The whole variable domain, filled in from reference TRBV5-4 and TRBJ1-2, reads ETGVTQSPTHLIKTRGQQVTLRCSSQSGHNTVSWYQQALGQGPQFIFQYYREEENGRGNFPPRFSGLQFPNYSSELNVNALELDDSALYLCASSLDRGWGTDYGYTFGSGTRLTVV.

The genes are TRBV6-6 and TRBJ2-5, with 8 bases aligning to TRBD2. Germline CDR1 and CDR2: MNHNY and SVGAGI (reference sequence). The CDR3 covers 15 residues. The ends lost 5 bases at V and 3 bases at J; junction bases unmatched: 8. The CDR3 region is CASSKKTGGKETQYF. The CDR3 DNA sequence: TGTGCCAGCAGTAAAAAAACGGGGGGGAAAGAGACCCAGTACTTC.

This clone was recorded once. The chain is built from TRBV5-1 and TRBJ1-6; D remains unclear. The CDR3 is 14 residues long. The germline V gene encodes CDR1 SGHRS and CDR2 YFSETQ. V was cut by 0 bases and J by 8 bases, with 9 bases left in between. CDR3 sequence: CASSLGARDSPLHF. The CDR3 DNA reads TGCGCCAGCAGCTTGGGGGCGAGGGATTCACCCCTCCACTTT.

The V gene is TRBV7-9, the J gene TRBJ2-1, with D possibly being TRBD1 (6 bases). Per the germline V gene, CDR1 is SEHNR and CDR2 is FQNEAQ (reference sequence). CDR3 size: 14 residues. Trimming removed 3 bases from V and 8 bases from J, with 14 bases in between. The CDR3 loop is CASSLGTLGHEQFF. CDR3 bases: TGTGCCAGCAGCTTGGGGACACTTGGGCATGAGCAGTTCTTC.

The rearrangement uses TRBV7-2 and TRBJ1-2; D remains ambiguous. The length of the CDR3 is 15 residues. Germline CDR1 reads SGHTA; CDR2 reads FQGNSA. V was shortened by 2 bases and J by 3 bases, with 13 bases between the two germline ends. Written as DNA, the CDR3 is TGTGCCAGCAGCTTAAGTCGAAATACAGACTATGGCTACACCTTC. It translates to CASSLSRNTDYGYTF.

The DNA for the CDR3 is TGTGCCTGGAGGGTTGGGGGGACAGTTCTACGCGAGCAGTACTTC. Protein sequence: CAWRVGGTVLREQYF. This chain joins TRBV30 and TRBJ2-7; tentative D call: TRBD1 (7 bases). The germline CDR1 and CDR2 sequences are GTSNPN and SVGIG (reference sequence). The CDR3 totals 15 residues. Trimming cost V 3 bases and J 6 bases, with 21 bases left between them.

The rearrangement uses TRBV29-1 and TRBJ1-1; possibly TRBD1 for D (6 bases). The germline V gene encodes CDR1 SQVTM and CDR2 ANQGSEA. The length of the CDR3 is 13 residues. V lost 6 bases to trimming and J lost 5 bases, with 16 bases between them. CDR3 region: CSVATGIRTEAFF. As DNA, the CDR3 is TGCAGCGTAGCTACAGGGATTAGGACTGAAGCTTTCTTT.